This T cell receptor (beta chain) was found in a study of T cells in Graves' hyperthyroidism and ophthalmopathy. Isolation of PBMCs was performed on around 9.7 ml fresh peripheral blood. Comments on this clonotype: Antigen: not known. A junction end diverges from the germline sequence, so it may reflect a read error.

Study-level points and caveats: Also found in blood were most expanded thyroid clonotypes above 0.001.

The V gene's germline CDR1 is GTSNPN and CDR2 SVGIG (reference sequence). The CDR3 has 15 amino acids. TCR beta CDR3 sequences were amplified from RNA transcripts. When the TCR CDR3 underwent first-round RT-PCR, the HTBI primer set was used. TCRdb reprocessed the multiplex PCR reads with MiXCR, giving one entry per CDR3 protein. The sample holds around 350,000 distinct CDR3 sequences, about 18% seen once. The chain has TRBV30 and TRBJ2-3; D might be TRBD2 (5 bases). The sample was blood. This sequence was found in a woman younger than 30 with Graves' hyperthyroidism. The CDR3 reads CAWITPSGHTDAQYF. The DNA for the CDR3 is TGTGCCTGGATAACTCCAAGCGGCCACACAGATGCGCAGTATTTT.